This paragraph covers one T cell receptor (beta chain) sequence. Profiled with immunoSEQ multiplex PCR; TCRdb holds only in-frame clones, not every one. The table shows about 180,000 clones, with 88% occurring only once. Participants were aged roughly 18 to 90 years, lived in about two dozen US areas, and enrolled virtually. Recovered status applied to Cohort 3 donors who had two consecutive negative PCRs. It also applied to those with clearance or with symptom resolution. Trimming removed 4 bases from V and 4 bases from J; junction bases left unmatched: 2. The CDR3 spans 13 residues. Germline V lookup: CDR1 LGHDT, CDR2 YNNKEL (reference sequence). This entry is derived from a study of blood T cell repertoires in COVID-19. Study information: From the United States, Italy and Spain came samples of acute and convalescent COVID-19. Sample material is recorded as cDNA or gDNA derived from T cells, B-cell-depleted T cells, or PBMCs.

The V gene is TRBV3-1 (or the pseudogene TRBV3-2), the J gene TRBJ2-5; 8 positions match TRBD2. Sequencing was carried out using PBMCs or T cells enriched from blood (not recorded which). This receptor was obtained from a woman in her late teens or twenties who had recovered from COVID-19. CDR3 in DNA: TGTGCCAGCAGCCCGAGCGGGAGAGAGACCCAGTACTTC. Translated: CASSPSGRETQYF.